This T cell receptor beta chain was sequenced during a study of T cells after yellow fever vaccination. Study observations and caveats: Boosting was followed by the reappearance of most primary-vaccination clones (around 95% CD4, 85% to 90% CD8).

A process of 5'RACE template switching, which added a universal primer site and UMIs, was used to make TCR cDNA. From the 5' RACE reads, TCRdb called clonotypes with MiXCR, one entry per CDR3 protein. The sample contains about 320,000 distinct CDR3 sequences, around 7% of which appear only once. This clonotype has a count of ten or more. Its cognate antigen is unknown. This CDR3 spans 18 amino acids. The source material was PBMCs, sampled more than 35 days after the first yellow fever vaccination. The chain is built from TRBV21-1 and TRBJ2-7; the D call of TRBD1 is as the table states it, not checked on the DNA. TRBV21-1 is classified as a pseudogene. This TCR derives from a man aged 18-30 years who received the YFV17D yellow fever vaccine. Here the CDR3 DNA reads TGTGCCAGCAGCAACTTAACCCCCGGGACAACCACCACCTACGAGCAGTACGTC. It translates to CASSNLTPGTTTTYEQYV.